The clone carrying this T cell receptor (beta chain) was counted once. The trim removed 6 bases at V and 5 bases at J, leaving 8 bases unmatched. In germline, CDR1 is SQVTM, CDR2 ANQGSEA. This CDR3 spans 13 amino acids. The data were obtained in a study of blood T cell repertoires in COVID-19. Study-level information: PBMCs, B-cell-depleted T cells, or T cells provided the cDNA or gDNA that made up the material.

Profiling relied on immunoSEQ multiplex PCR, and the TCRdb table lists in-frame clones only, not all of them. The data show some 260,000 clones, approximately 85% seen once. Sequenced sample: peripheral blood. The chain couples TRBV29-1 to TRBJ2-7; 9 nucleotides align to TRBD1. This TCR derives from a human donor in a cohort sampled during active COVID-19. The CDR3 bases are TGCAGCGTCCCGGGACAGGGTGTCCACGAGCAGTACTTC. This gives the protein CSVPGQGVHEQYF.